This TCR beta chain originates from a study of blood T cell repertoires in COVID-19. Overall study context: COVID-19 samples collected from the United States, Italy and Spain covered acute and convalescent phases. T cells, B-cell-depleted T cells, or PBMCs supplied cDNA or gDNA.

As processed by the authors: Estimation of nucleated cell counts relied on the amplification of reference gene primers. Data came from immunoSEQ multiplex PCR; TCRdb stores just in-frame clones and leaves some out. The DNA was the basis for D and trimming; V, J and clone size are from that table. The sample records over 150,000 clones, approximately 90% being singletons. Sequenced sample: peripheral blood. This clonotype was sampled from a man aged 18 to 29 with acute or convalescent COVID-19.

The CDR3 spells CASTHSGWFEAFF. DNA for the CDR3: TGTGCCAGCACCCACTCAGGTTGGTTTGAAGCTTTCTTT. The chain couples TRBV7-9 to TRBJ1-1, with D unclear. The CDR3 is 13 amino acids. The ends were cut back, 7 bases at V and 7 bases at J, with 16 bases in the middle. Germline values: CDR1 SEHNR, CDR2 FQNEAQ (reference sequence). The complete variable domain, with remaining parts taken from reference TRBV7-9 and TRBJ1-1, reads DTGVSQNPRHKITKRGQNVTFRCDPISEHNRLYWYRQTLGQGPEFLTYFQNEAQLEKSRLLSDRFSAERPKGSFSTLEIQRTEQGDSAMYLCASTHSGWFEAFFGQGTRLTVV.